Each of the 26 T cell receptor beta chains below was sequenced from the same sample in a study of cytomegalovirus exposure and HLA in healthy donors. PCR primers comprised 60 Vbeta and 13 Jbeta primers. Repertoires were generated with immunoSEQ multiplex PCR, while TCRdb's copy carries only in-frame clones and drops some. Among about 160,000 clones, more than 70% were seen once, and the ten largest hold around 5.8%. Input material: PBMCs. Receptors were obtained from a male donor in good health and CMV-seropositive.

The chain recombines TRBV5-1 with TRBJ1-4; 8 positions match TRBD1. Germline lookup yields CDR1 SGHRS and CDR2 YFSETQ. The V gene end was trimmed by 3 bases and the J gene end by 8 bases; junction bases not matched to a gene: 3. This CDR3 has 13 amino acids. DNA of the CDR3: TGCGCCAGCAGCTCAGGGACAGGAGAAAAACTGTTTTTT. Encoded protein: CASSSGTGEKLFF. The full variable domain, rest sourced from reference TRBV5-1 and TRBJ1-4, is KAGVTQTPRYLIKTRGQQVTLSCSPISGHRSVSWYQQTPGQGLQFLFEYFSETQRNKGNFPGRFSGRQFSNSRSEMNVSTLELGDSALYLCASSSGTGEKLFFGSGTQLSVL.

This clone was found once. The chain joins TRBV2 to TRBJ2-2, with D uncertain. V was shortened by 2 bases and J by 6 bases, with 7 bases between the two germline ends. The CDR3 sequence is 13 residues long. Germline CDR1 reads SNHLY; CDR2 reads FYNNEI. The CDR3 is CASSEPIAGELFF. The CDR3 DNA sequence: TGTGCCAGCAGTGAACCTATCGCCGGGGAGCTGTTTTTT.

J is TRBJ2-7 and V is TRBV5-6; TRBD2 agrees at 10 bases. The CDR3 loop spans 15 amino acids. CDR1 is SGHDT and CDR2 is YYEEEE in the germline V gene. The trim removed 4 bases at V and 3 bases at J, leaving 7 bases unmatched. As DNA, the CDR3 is TGTGCCAGCAGCGGCTTTCTAGCGGGGGACTACGAGCAGTACTTC. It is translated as CASSGFLAGDYEQYF.

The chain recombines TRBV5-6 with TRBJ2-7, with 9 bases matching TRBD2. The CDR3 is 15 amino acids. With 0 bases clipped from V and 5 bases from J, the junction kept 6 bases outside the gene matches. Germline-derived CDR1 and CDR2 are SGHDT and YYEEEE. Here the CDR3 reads CASSLDGLAIDEQYF. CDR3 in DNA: TGTGCCAGCAGCTTGGATGGACTAGCGATCGACGAGCAGTACTTC.

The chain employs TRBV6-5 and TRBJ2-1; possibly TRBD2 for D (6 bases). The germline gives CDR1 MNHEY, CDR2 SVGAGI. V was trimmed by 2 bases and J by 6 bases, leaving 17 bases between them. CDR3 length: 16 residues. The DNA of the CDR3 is TGTGCCAGCAGTTACGTCGTCTTCGGGAGCGGCAATGAGCAGTTCTTC. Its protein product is CASSYVVFGSGNEQFF.

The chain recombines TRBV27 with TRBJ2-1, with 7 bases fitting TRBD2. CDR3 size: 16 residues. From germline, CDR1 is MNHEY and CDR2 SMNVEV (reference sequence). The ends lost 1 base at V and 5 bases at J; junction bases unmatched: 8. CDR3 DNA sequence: TGTGCCAGCAGTTTATACGTTGGGAGGGCTCACAATGAGCAGTTCTTC. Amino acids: CASSLYVGRAHNEQFF.

This chain's CDR3 is CASSSWTSGGYEQYF. CDR3 sequence (DNA): TGTGCCAGCAGCTCCTGGACTAGCGGGGGATACGAGCAGTACTTC. This rearrangement joins TRBV9 to TRBJ2-7; 13 nucleotides agree with TRBD2. Germline V gives CDR1 SGDLS, CDR2 YYNGEE. The CDR3 covers 15 residues. With 4 bases clipped from V and 4 bases from J, the junction kept 5 bases outside the gene matches.

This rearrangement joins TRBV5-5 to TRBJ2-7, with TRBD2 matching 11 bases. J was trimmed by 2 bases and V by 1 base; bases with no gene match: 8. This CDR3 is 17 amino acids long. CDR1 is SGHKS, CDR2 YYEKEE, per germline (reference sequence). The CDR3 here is CASSLQLAGGPPYEQYF. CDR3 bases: TGTGCCAGCAGCTTGCAGCTAGCGGGAGGCCCCCCCTACGAGCAGTACTTC.

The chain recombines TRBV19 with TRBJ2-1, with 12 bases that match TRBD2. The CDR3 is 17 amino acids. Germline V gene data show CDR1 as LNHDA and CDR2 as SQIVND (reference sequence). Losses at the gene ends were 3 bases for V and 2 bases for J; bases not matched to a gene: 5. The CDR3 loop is CASSIRTSGNTYNEQFF. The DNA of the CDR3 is TGTGCCAGTAGTATTCGGACTAGCGGGAACACCTACAATGAGCAGTTCTTC.

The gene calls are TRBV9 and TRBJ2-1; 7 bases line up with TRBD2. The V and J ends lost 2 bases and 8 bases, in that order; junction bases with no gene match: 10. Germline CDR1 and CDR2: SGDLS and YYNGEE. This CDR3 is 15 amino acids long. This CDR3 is CASSVGGSPWDEQFF. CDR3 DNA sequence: TGTGCCAGCAGCGTGGGCGGGAGCCCCTGGGATGAGCAGTTCTTC.

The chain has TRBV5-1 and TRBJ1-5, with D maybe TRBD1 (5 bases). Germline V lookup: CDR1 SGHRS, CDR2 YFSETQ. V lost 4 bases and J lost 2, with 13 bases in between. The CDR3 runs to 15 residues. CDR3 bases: TGCGCCAGCAGCCCGGACGGAGGGGGCAATCAGCCCCAGCATTTT. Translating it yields CASSPDGGGNQPQHF.

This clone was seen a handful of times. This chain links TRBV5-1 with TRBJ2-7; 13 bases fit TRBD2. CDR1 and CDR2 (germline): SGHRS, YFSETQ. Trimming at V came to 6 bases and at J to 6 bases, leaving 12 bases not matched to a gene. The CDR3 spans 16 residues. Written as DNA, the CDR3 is TGCGCCAGCACAGGACTAGCGGGAGTCCCCGGGGGCGAGCAGTACTTC. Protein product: CASTGLAGVPGGEQYF.

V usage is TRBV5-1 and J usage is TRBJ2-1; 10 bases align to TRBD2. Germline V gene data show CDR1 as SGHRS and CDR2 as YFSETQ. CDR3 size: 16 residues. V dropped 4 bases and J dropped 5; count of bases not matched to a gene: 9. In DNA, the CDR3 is TGCGCCAGCAGCCGCCGTCGGCTAGCGGGAGACAATGAGCAGTTCTTC. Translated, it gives CASSRRRLAGDNEQFF.

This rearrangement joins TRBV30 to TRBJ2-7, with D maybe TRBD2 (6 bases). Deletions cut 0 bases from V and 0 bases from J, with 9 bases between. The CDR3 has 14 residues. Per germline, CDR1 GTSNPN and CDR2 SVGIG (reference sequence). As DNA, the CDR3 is TGTGCCTGGAGTGTCGGCGGGACCTCCTACGAGCAGTACTTC. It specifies CAWSVGGTSYEQYF.

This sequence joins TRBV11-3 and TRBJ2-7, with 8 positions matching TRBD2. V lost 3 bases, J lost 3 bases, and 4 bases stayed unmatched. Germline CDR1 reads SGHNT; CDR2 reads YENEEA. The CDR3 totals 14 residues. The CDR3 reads CASSLAGGGYEQYF. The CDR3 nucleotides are TGTGCCAGCAGCTTGGCGGGAGGTGGCTACGAGCAGTACTTC.

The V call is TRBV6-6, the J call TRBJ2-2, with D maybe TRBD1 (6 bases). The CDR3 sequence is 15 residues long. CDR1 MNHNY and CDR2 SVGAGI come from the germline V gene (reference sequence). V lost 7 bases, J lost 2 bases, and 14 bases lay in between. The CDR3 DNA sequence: TGTGCCAGCAAAGAAGGGGGATACAACACCGGGGAGCTGTTTTTT. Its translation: CASKEGGYNTGELFF.

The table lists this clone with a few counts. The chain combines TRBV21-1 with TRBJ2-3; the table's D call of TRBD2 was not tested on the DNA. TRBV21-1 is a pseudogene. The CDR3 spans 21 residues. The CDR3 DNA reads TGTGCCAGCAGCTCCCCGGGACTAGCGGGAGGTAGGGGCACTAGCACAGATACGCAGTATTTT. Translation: CASSSPGLAGGRGTSTDTQYF.

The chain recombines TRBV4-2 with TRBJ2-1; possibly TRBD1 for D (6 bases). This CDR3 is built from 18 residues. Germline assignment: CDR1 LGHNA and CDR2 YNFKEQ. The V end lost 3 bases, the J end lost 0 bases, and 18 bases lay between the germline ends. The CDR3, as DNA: TGTGCCAGCAGCCAGGCCCGTCGTAGGGGGACCTCCTACAATGAGCAGTTCTTC. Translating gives CASSQARRRGTSYNEQFF.

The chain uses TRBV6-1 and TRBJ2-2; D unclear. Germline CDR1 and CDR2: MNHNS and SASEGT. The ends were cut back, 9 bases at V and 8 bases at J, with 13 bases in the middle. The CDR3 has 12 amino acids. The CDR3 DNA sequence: TGTGCCAGTTCCCACCCGGAGGGGGAGCTGTTTTTT. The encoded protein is CASSHPEGELFF.

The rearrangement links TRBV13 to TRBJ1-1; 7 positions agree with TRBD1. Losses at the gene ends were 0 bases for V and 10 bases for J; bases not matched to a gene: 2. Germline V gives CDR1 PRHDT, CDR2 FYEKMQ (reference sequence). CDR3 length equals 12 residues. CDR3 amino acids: CASSLGNRGAFF. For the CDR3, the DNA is TGTGCCAGCAGCTTAGGTAACAGGGGAGCTTTCTTT.

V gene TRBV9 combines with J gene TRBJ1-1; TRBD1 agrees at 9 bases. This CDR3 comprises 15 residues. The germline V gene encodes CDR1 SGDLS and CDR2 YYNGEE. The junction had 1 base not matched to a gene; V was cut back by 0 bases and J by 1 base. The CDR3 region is CASSVEQGANTEAFF. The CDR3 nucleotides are TGTGCCAGCAGCGTAGAACAGGGGGCGAACACTGAAGCTTTCTTT.

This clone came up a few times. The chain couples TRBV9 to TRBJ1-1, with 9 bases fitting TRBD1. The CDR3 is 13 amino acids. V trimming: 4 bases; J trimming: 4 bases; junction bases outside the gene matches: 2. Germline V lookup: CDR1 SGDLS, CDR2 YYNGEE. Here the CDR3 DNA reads TGTGCCAGCAGCAGGGACAGGGCCACTGAAGCTTTCTTT. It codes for CASSRDRATEAFF.

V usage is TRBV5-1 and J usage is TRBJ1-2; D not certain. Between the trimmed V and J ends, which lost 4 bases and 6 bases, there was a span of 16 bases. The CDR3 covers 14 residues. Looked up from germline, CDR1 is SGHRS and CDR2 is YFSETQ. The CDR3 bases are TGCGCCAGCAGCCTAGACTCCGCTCGGGATGGCTACACCTTC. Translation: CASSLDSARDGYTF. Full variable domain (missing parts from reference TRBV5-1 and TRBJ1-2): KAGVTQTPRYLIKTRGQQVTLSCSPISGHRSVSWYQQTPGQGLQFLFEYFSETQRNKGNFPGRFSGRQFSNSRSEMNVSTLELGDSALYLCASSLDSARDGYTFGSGTRLTVV.

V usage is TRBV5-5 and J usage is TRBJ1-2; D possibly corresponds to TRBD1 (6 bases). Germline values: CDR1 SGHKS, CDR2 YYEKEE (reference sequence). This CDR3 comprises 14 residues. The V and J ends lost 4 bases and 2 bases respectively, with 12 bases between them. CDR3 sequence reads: CASSKDSNNYGYTF. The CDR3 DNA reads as TGTGCCAGCAGCAAGGACAGCAACAACTATGGCTACACCTTC.

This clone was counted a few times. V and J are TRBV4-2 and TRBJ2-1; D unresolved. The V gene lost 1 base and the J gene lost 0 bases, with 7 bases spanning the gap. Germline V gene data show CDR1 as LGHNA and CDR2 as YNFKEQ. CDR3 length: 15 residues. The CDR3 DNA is TGTGCCAGCAGCCAAGTTGCGGCCTCCTACAATGAGCAGTTCTTC. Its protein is CASSQVAASYNEQFF.

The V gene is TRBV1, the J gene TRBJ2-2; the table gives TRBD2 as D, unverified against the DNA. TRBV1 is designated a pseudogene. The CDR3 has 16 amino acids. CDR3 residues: CTSSQGLADNTGELFF. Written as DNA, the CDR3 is TGCACCAGCAGCCAGGGACTAGCGGATAACACCGGGGAGCTGTTTTTT.